The 28 T cell receptor beta chains reported below all come from one sample, sequenced in a study of CD8 T cells in ankylosing spondylitis. TCRdb re-called the 5' RACE reads with MiXCR, one entry per CDR3 protein. This table holds about 700,000 distinct CDR3 sequences, under 20% found once. Their target antigens are unknown. Findings and limits, study-wide: Blood of patients with ankylosing spondylitis appeared to be characterized by a TCR beta motif of fewer than 10 highly homologous variants.

Material for sequencing was blood, either unsorted or a sorted T cell fraction (not recorded which). Receptors originate from a male donor with ankylosing spondylitis.

The CDR3 loop reads CASTTARGANSPLHF. The DNA of the CDR3 is TGTGCCAGCACCACCGCCAGGGGAGCTAATTCACCCCTCCACTTT. The chain uses TRBV6-2 or TRBV6-3 and TRBJ1-6; D is perhaps TRBD1 (6 bases). The CDR3 runs to 15 residues. Germline V gene data show CDR1 as MNHEY and CDR2 as SVGEGT. Trimming removed 7 bases at V and 6 bases at J, with 16 bases between.

V usage is TRBV4-3 and J usage is TRBJ2-1, with TRBD2 matching over 16 bases. This CDR3 has 19 amino acids. Germline V lookup: CDR1 LGHNA, CDR2 YSLEER. V shed 1 base and J 10 bases; nucleotides not matched to a gene: 13. As DNA, the CDR3 is TGCGCCAGCAGCCAAGGAGGCTGGGCGGGACTAGCGGGAGGGGGAGAGCAGTTCTTC. It codes for CASSQGGWAGLAGGGEQFF.

The chain is built from TRBV20-1 and TRBJ2-5; a possible D gene is TRBD1 (8 bases). Trimming shortened V by 5 bases and J by 6 bases, and 16 bases separated the two germline ends. CDR3 size: 13 residues. Germline CDR1 DFQATT, CDR2 SNEGSKA (reference sequence). CDR3: CSALGQGGKTQYF. In nucleotides, the CDR3 is TGCAGTGCTCTCGGACAGGGAGGGAAGACCCAGTACTTC.

This clonotype was detected a few times. The chain has TRBV7-6 and TRBJ2-3, with 7 positions matching TRBD1. Germline CDR1 and CDR2: SGHVS and FNYEAQ. CDR3 length: 15 residues. The ends lost 5 bases at V and 6 bases at J; junction bases unmatched: 11. The CDR3 protein is CASSQYPIQGDTQYF. CDR3 nucleotides: TGTGCCAGCAGCCAATACCCAATACAGGGGGATACGCAGTATTTT. Using reference TRBV7-6 and TRBJ2-3 for the parts outside the CDR3, the full variable domain is GAGVSQSPRYKVTKRGQDVALRCDPISGHVSLYWYRQALGQGPEFLTYFNYEAQQDKSGLPNDRFSAERPEGSISTLTIQRTEQRDSAMYRCASSQYPIQGDTQYFGPGTRLTVL.

The chain recombines TRBV20-1 with TRBJ1-6; 7 nucleotides match TRBD1. Per germline, CDR1 DFQATT and CDR2 SNEGSKA (reference sequence). V lost 6 bases and J lost 4; bases outside the gene matches: 6. The CDR3 is 14 amino acids. The CDR3 region is CSAVGTAYNSPLHF. The DNA of the CDR3 is TGCAGTGCCGTTGGGACAGCTTATAATTCACCCCTCCACTTT.

The rearrangement joins TRBV4-1 to TRBJ2-1, with a possible D match to TRBD2 (6 bases). The CDR3 totals 14 residues. With 7 bases removed from V and 6 bases from J, the gap between germline ends came to 16 bases. Germline V gene lookup returns CDR1 MGHRA and CDR2 YSYEKL. In DNA form, the CDR3 reads TGCGCCAGCACCGGGACTCCGGGCGGCAATGAGCAGTTCTTC. Translated: CASTGTPGGNEQFF.

This clonotype was counted only a few times. The chain has TRBV12-3 or TRBV12-4 and TRBJ2-3; D is unclear. The CDR3 length is 12 residues. Trimming left V 6 bases short and J 5 bases short, with 9 bases between. The CDR3 loop reads CASSPRVDTQYF. In DNA, the CDR3 is TGTGCCAGCAGCCCTCGAGTAGATACGCAGTATTTT.

The genes are TRBV7-2 and TRBJ2-1, with D possibly being TRBD2 (6 bases). The CDR3 has 12 residues. Germline CDR1 and CDR2: SGHTA and FQGNSA. V was shortened by 6 bases and J by 9 bases, with 12 bases between the two germline ends. The CDR3 DNA reads TGTGCCAGCAGACGACTAGTTCCTGAGCAGTTCTTC. This translates into CASRRLVPEQFF.

There are many counts of this clonotype. This chain uses TRBV7-2 with TRBJ2-7; 7 bases fit TRBD1. The junction had 5 bases not matched to a gene; V was cut back by 2 bases and J by 4 bases. Germline V gene sequence: CDR1 SGHTA, CDR2 FQGNSA. This CDR3 region has 14 residues. The CDR3 DNA reads TGTGCCAGCAGCTTAAAAGGGACAGCATACGAGCAGTACTTC. Residues: CASSLKGTAYEQYF.

In its sample, this clonotype was seen a few times. The chain links TRBV7-9 to TRBJ1-1; 7 nucleotides line up with TRBD1. V shed 1 base, J shed 3 bases, and the junction held 5 bases outside the gene matches. The CDR3 spans 15 residues. Looked up from germline, CDR1 is SEHNR and CDR2 is FQNEAQ (reference sequence). CDR3 protein: CASSLVSGGDTEAFF. The CDR3 region has the DNA TGTGCCAGCAGCTTAGTATCAGGGGGGGACACTGAAGCTTTCTTT.

This clonotype was counted ten times or more. This sequence may be a read error, since a much larger clone differs from it by one base. V is TRBV6-4 and J is TRBJ2-1, with 10 bases matching TRBD2. The length of the CDR3 is 14 residues. V dropped 3 bases and J dropped 4; count of bases not matched to a gene: 0. CDR1 and CDR2 from the germline V gene are MRHNA and SNTAGT. For the CDR3, the DNA is TGTGCCAGCAGTGAAGCGGGGGGGTACAATGAGCAGTTCTTC. Its protein product is CASSEAGGYNEQFF.

There are a few counts of this clonotype. CDR3 amino acids: CSAREGIWGNQPQHF. DNA for the CDR3: TGCAGTGCTAGGGAGGGGATTTGGGGCAATCAGCCCCAGCATTTT. The chain has TRBV20-1 and TRBJ1-5; D perhaps matches TRBD1 (5 bases). The germline V and J ends were trimmed by 3 bases and 2 bases, with 14 bases remaining between them. This CDR3 spans 15 amino acids. Germline V gene lookup returns CDR1 DFQATT and CDR2 SNEGSKA (reference sequence).

The table lists this clonotype with a few counts. The rearrangement joins TRBV28 to TRBJ2-1, with D possibly TRBD2 on 5 matching bases. The germline gives CDR1 MDHEN, CDR2 SYDVKM. With 6 bases removed from V and 7 bases from J, the gap between germline ends came to 10 bases. CDR3 length equals 12 residues. CDR3 in amino acids: CASRNPGNEQFF. The CDR3 region has the DNA TGTGCCAGCAGGAACCCGGGGAATGAGCAGTTCTTC.

J is TRBJ1-5 and V is TRBV6-1; perhaps TRBD1 as D (6 bases). V dropped 8 bases and J dropped 2 bases, with 19 bases sitting between them. The CDR3 length is 16 residues. The germline V gene encodes CDR1 MNHNS and CDR2 SASEGT. The CDR3 loop is CASGIAWGPGNQPQHF. CDR3 nucleotide sequence: TGTGCCAGCGGTATCGCCTGGGGGCCGGGCAATCAGCCCCAGCATTTT.

The genes are TRBV29-1 and TRBJ2-2, with 11 bases lining up with TRBD1. The V gene's germline CDR1 is SQVTM and CDR2 ANQGSEA. This CDR3 is built from 13 residues. The ends lost 4 bases at V and 8 bases at J; junction bases unmatched: 3. The CDR3 region has the DNA TGCAGCGTTGGGACAGGGGGCCTGGGGGAGCTGTTTTTT. Encoded protein: CSVGTGGLGELFF.

As for this clonotype: This may arise from a read error, as a much more abundant clone is one base away. The chain links TRBV7-9 to TRBJ2-1, with 8 positions matching TRBD2. The CDR3 consists of 14 residues. Unmatched junction bases numbered 3, after V lost 6 bases and J lost 2 bases. Germline V gene data show CDR1 as SEHNR and CDR2 as FQNEAQ (reference sequence). CDR3 DNA sequence: TGTGCCAGCAGTTCCGGGGGGGCCTACAATGAGCAGTTCTTC. Protein: CASSSGGAYNEQFF.

This clonotype was picked up many times. The gene calls are TRBV12-3 or TRBV12-4 and TRBJ1-2, with 8 bases aligning to TRBD1. This CDR3 comprises 15 residues. J lost 4 bases, V lost 3 bases, and 7 bases had no gene match. CDR3 sequence: CASSLDREVSYGYTF. DNA of the CDR3: TGTGCCAGCAGTTTGGACAGGGAAGTCAGCTATGGCTACACCTTC.

This clonotype was detected a few times. The chain carries TRBV6-1 and TRBJ2-7; D is perhaps TRBD2 (7 bases). Germline V gives CDR1 MNHNS, CDR2 SASEGT. V was clipped by 6 bases and J by 3 bases, with 15 bases between them. This CDR3 has 14 amino acids. CDR3 sequence: CASREGGRHYEQYF. The CDR3 DNA reads TGTGCCAGCAGGGAGGGGGGGCGCCACTACGAGCAGTACTTC.

This clonotype was seen many times. The chain has TRBV9 and TRBJ2-1, with D perhaps TRBD1 or TRBD2 (5 bases each). Per the germline V gene, CDR1 is SGDLS and CDR2 is YYNGEE. The CDR3 runs to 15 residues. The V gene lost 7 bases and the J gene lost 8 bases, with 22 bases spanning the gap. This CDR3 is CASYPGRGSRDEQFF. CDR3 DNA: TGTGCCAGCTATCCGGGACGCGGATCTCGCGATGAGCAGTTCTTC.

The rearrangement links TRBV9 to TRBJ2-5, with D possibly TRBD1 on 6 matching bases. The V gene's germline CDR1 is SGDLS and CDR2 YYNGEE. The CDR3 has 15 residues. V was trimmed by 0 bases and J by 5 bases, leaving 14 bases between them. The CDR3 loop is CASSVAVGRGETQYF. The CDR3 nucleotides read TGTGCCAGCAGCGTAGCAGTGGGCAGGGGTGAGACCCAGTACTTC.

The chain joins TRBV28 to TRBJ1-2; 8 nucleotides line up with TRBD1. The V gene end was trimmed by 6 bases and the J gene end by 6 bases; junction bases not matched to a gene: 12. CDR1 is MDHEN and CDR2 is SYDVKM in the germline V gene. The CDR3 totals 15 residues. In nucleotides, the CDR3 is TGTGCCAGCAGACCCGTATCGACAGGGGCTGATGGCTACACCTTC. Translated, it gives CASRPVSTGADGYTF.

CDR3 sequence: CASSLGWDNEQFF. The CDR3 coding sequence is TGTGCCAGCAGCTTGGGATGGGACAATGAGCAGTTCTTC. The V call is TRBV5-4, the J call TRBJ2-1; D unresolved. The CDR3 runs to 13 residues. The V gene lost 0 bases and the J gene lost 5 bases, with 6 bases spanning the gap. CDR1 and CDR2 (germline): SGHNT, YYREEE (reference sequence).

This clonotype was detected only a few times. The chain recombines TRBV27 with TRBJ2-1; maybe TRBD2 (6 bases). Trimming stripped 2 bases from V and 8 bases from J, with 19 bases between. This CDR3 region has 16 residues. CDR1 and CDR2 from the germline V gene are MNHEY and SMNVEV (reference sequence). The CDR3 nucleotides read TGTGCCAGCAGTTTAATCTCGGCGGGACGTTTCGATGAGCAGTTCTTC. Its protein product is CASSLISAGRFDEQFF.

The table lists this clonotype with a few counts. The chain joins TRBV18 to TRBJ1-2; the match to TRBD1 covers 9 bases. The CDR3 covers 15 residues. Per germline, CDR1 KGHSH and CDR2 LQKENI. V trimming: 3 bases; J trimming: 1 base; junction bases outside the gene matches: 3. Here the CDR3 reads CASSPGQGINYGYTF. CDR3 nucleotide sequence: TGTGCCAGCTCACCCGGACAGGGGATTAACTATGGCTACACCTTC.

The genes are TRBV12-3 or TRBV12-4 and TRBJ2-3, with 9 bases aligning to TRBD2. The CDR3 has 15 residues. Germline trimming cut 5 bases from V and 7 bases from J; bases unmatched to any gene: 10. The CDR3 coding sequence is TGTGCCAGCAGTGCGACTAGCGGCCGGGGAAATACGCAGTATTTT. Its protein is CASSATSGRGNTQYF.

The table lists this clonotype with a few counts. J is TRBJ2-3 and V is TRBV6-5; a weak D match, TRBD1 (5 bases). The V gene's germline CDR1 is MNHEY and CDR2 SVGAGI. The CDR3 runs to 11 residues. Trimming pared 10 bases from V and 4 bases from J, leaving 9 bases between. In nucleotides, the CDR3 is TGTGCCACCAGGGTGGCAGATACGCAGTATTTT. This gives the protein CATRVADTQYF.

This chain connects TRBV29-1 to TRBJ1-2; D uncertain. Germline CDR1 SQVTM, CDR2 ANQGSEA. The length of the CDR3 is 14 residues. The V end was cut by 3 bases, the J end by 1 base, with 12 bases between. CDR3: CSVDEAADNYGYTF. The CDR3 DNA is TGCAGCGTTGACGAAGCAGCCGATAACTATGGCTACACCTTC.

The table lists this clonotype with many counts. The genes are TRBV29-1 and TRBJ2-2, with D maybe TRBD1 (5 bases). This CDR3 is 14 amino acids long. The germline gives CDR1 SQVTM, CDR2 ANQGSEA. Trimming removed 6 bases from V and 1 base from J, with 12 bases in between. In DNA form, the CDR3 reads TGCAGCGTCCGAAATAGGGGGAACACCGGGGAGCTGTTTTTT. Its translation is CSVRNRGNTGELFF.